The entry below gives a single TCR beta chain sequence along with its context. The germline CDR1 and CDR2 sequences are SGDLS and YYNGEE. The V end lost 9 bases, the J end lost 2 bases, and 14 bases lay between the germline ends. The CDR3 runs 14 residues. The data were taken from a study of blood T cell repertoires in COVID-19. Under the authors' procedure: Reference gene primer amplification gave nucleated cell count estimates. Repertoires were generated with immunoSEQ multiplex PCR, while TCRdb's copy carries only in-frame clones and drops some. Clone size and V and J calls were adopted from that table, with D and trimming inferred from the DNA. The sample has approximately 480,000 clones, roughly 87% seen once.

The V call is TRBV9, the J call TRBJ2-2; possibly TRBD2 for D (8 bases). This clonotype was sampled from a woman aged 18-30 years who had recovered from COVID-19. Sequenced material: PBMCs or T cells enriched from blood (not recorded which). The CDR3 bases are TGTGCCACCGGGGGGGACAGAAACACCGGGGAGCTGTTTTTT. It translates to CATGGDRNTGELFF. Looking up the rest from reference TRBV9 and TRBJ2-2 gives the full variable domain: DSGVTQTPKHLITATGQRVTLRCSPRSGDLSVYWYQQSLDQGLQFLIQYYNGEERAKGNILERFSAQQFPDLHSELNLSSLELGDSALYFCATGGDRNTGELFFGEGSRLTVL.